Below are 26 T cell receptor beta chains sequenced from a single sample in a study of identical twins. Using its own MiXCR run on the 5' RACE reads, TCRdb lists one record per CDR3 protein. The table lists about 660,000 distinct CDR3 sequences, under 9% of them singletons. The data were also submitted as part of a second study, on yellow fever vaccine responses in identical twins.

The sample comprised PBMCs. All receptors come from a woman aged 18-35 years in good health.

This clonotype was counted between two and nine times. V and J are TRBV12-3 or TRBV12-4 and TRBJ2-3; TRBD2 matches 7 bases. The V and J ends lost 4 bases and 3 bases, in that order; junction bases with no gene match: 10. The CDR3 consists of 16 residues. In DNA, the CDR3 is TGTGCCAGCAGTTGGATCAGGCAGGGAGGGACAGATACGCAGTATTTT. Translation gives CASSWIRQGGTDTQYF.

This clonotype was seen at least ten times. The chain couples TRBV5-1 to TRBJ2-2; 10 nucleotides match TRBD2. The CDR3 length is 17 residues. The V gene end was trimmed by 1 base and the J gene end by 1 base; junction bases not matched to a gene: 4. Germline CDR1 reads SGHRS; CDR2 reads YFSETQ. The CDR3, as DNA: TGCGCCAGCAGCTTGCGGCTAGCGGGGGAGAACACCGGGGAGCTGTTTTTT. Amino acids: CASSLRLAGENTGELFF. The variable domain in full, completed from reference TRBV5-1 and TRBJ2-2, reads KAGVTQTPRYLIKTRGQQVTLSCSPISGHRSVSWYQQTPGQGLQFLFEYFSETQRNKGNFPGRFSGRQFSNSRSEMNVSTLELGDSALYLCASSLRLAGENTGELFFGEGSRLTVL.

This clonotype turned up a few times. The V call is TRBV14, the J call TRBJ1-1; D gene ambiguous. Germline loops: CDR1 SGHDN, CDR2 FVKESK. The CDR3 has 13 amino acids. V lost 1 base to trimming and J lost 6 bases, with 9 bases between them. The CDR3 protein is CASSQVGTSEAFF. The CDR3 region has the DNA TGTGCCAGCAGCCAAGTGGGAACGTCTGAAGCTTTCTTT.

This clonotype has at least ten counts. V usage is TRBV20-1 and J usage is TRBJ2-4, with TRBD1 identical over 7 bases. The junction had 8 bases not matched to a gene; V was cut back by 2 bases and J by 7 bases. CDR3 length equals 14 residues. Germline loops: CDR1 DFQATT, CDR2 SNEGSKA (reference sequence). CDR3 in DNA: TGCAGTGCTAGAAAACCGGGACAGAGGAACATTCAGTACTTC. Protein: CSARKPGQRNIQYF.

This clonotype was seen a handful of times. This sequence joins TRBV4-3 and TRBJ2-6; 10 nucleotides match TRBD2. This CDR3 comprises 18 residues. V gave up 0 bases and J gave up 4 bases; unmatched junction bases: 6. Germline V gene sequence: CDR1 LGHNA, CDR2 YSLEER. The CDR3 nucleotides read TGCGCCAGCAGCCAAGATCTCCTAGCGGGAGTGGGGGCCAACGTCCTGACTTTC. This encodes CASSQDLLAGVGANVLTF.

This clonotype showed up many times. This chain connects TRBV5-1 to TRBJ2-3; D ambiguous. Germline V lookup: CDR1 SGHRS, CDR2 YFSETQ. The CDR3 loop spans 12 amino acids. With 2 bases removed from V and 5 bases from J, the gap between germline ends came to 6 bases. The CDR3 reads CASSFEQDTQYF. For the CDR3, the DNA is TGCGCCAGCAGCTTTGAACAAGATACGCAGTATTTT.

The table lists this clonotype with many counts. The chain employs TRBV7-9 and TRBJ2-1, with 8 bases that match TRBD1. The trim removed 6 bases at V and 9 bases at J, leaving 4 bases unmatched. From germline, CDR1 is SEHNR and CDR2 FQNEAQ (reference sequence). The CDR3 has 12 amino acids. CDR3 loop: CASSSRGREQFF. For the CDR3, the DNA is TGTGCCAGCAGTTCCAGGGGGCGTGAGCAGTTCTTC.

This clonotype was recorded many times. J is TRBJ2-3 and V is TRBV5-1; 9 bases map to TRBD2. The CDR3 length is 16 residues. V was pared by 4 bases and J by 1 base, with 7 bases of the junction left unmatched. Germline V lookup: CDR1 SGHRS, CDR2 YFSETQ. CDR3 residues: CASSPSLAGRTDTQYF. CDR3 sequence (DNA): TGCGCCAGCAGCCCTTCTCTAGCGGGACGCACAGATACGCAGTATTTT.

This clonotype was seen a handful of times. The rearrangement joins TRBV6-1 to TRBJ2-7, with TRBD1 matching over 8 bases. Germline assignment: CDR1 MNHNS and CDR2 SASEGT. The CDR3 extends over 15 amino acids. V shed 3 bases, J shed 1 base, and the junction held 5 bases outside the gene matches. This CDR3 reads CASSDRDRLSYEQYF. Written as DNA, the CDR3 is TGTGCCAGCAGTGACCGGGACAGGCTATCCTACGAGCAGTACTTC.

There are a few counts of this clonotype. The rearrangement links TRBV5-5 to TRBJ2-7; D is possibly TRBD1 (6 bases). Germline CDR1 SGHKS, CDR2 YYEKEE (reference sequence). The CDR3 has 14 residues. V was shortened by 2 bases and J by 6 bases, with 15 bases between the two germline ends. The CDR3 bases are TGTGCCAGCAGCTTTGGACAGTTGACGGGCGAGCAGTACTTC. Translated: CASSFGQLTGEQYF.

This clonotype was detected a few times. The gene calls are TRBV29-1 and TRBJ2-5, with D hard to call. The length of the CDR3 is 12 residues. Germline assignment: CDR1 SQVTM and CDR2 ANQGSEA. V shed 4 bases and J shed 4 bases, with 10 bases lying between them. CDR3 in amino acids: CSVATDRETQYF. As DNA, the CDR3 is TGCAGCGTTGCCACTGACCGAGAGACCCAGTACTTC.

This clonotype was counted only a few times. The rearrangement links TRBV7-3 to TRBJ2-1; TRBD2 is a possible D gene (7 bases). V lost 5 bases and J 7 bases, leaving 21 bases between the germline ends. The CDR3 has 16 residues. CDR1 and CDR2 from the germline V gene are SGHTA and FQGTGA. The CDR3 region is CASSPYGGPSRNEQFF. Here the CDR3 DNA reads TGTGCCAGCAGCCCCTACGGGGGGCCGTCACGGAATGAGCAGTTCTTC. Based on the CDR3 plus reference TRBV7-3 and TRBJ2-1, the full variable domain is GAGVSQTPSNKVTEKGKYVELRCDPISGHTALYWYRQSLGQGPEFLIYFQGTGAADDSGLPNDRFFAVRPEGSVSTLKIQRTERGDSAVYLCASSPYGGPSRNEQFFGPGTRLTVL.

This clonotype was counted ten times or more. This chain connects TRBV29-1 to TRBJ2-1; D is perhaps TRBD1 (6 bases). Trimming pared 3 bases from V and 6 bases from J, leaving 15 bases between. The CDR3 length is 14 residues. Per germline, CDR1 SQVTM and CDR2 ANQGSEA. The DNA of the CDR3 is TGCAGCGTTGAGGCCAGGGGAAATCTCAATGAGCAGTTCTTC. Protein: CSVEARGNLNEQFF.

This clonotype was recorded many times. The chain carries TRBV14 and TRBJ2-3; a weak D match, TRBD1 (6 bases). The germline V gene has CDR1 SGHDN and CDR2 FVKESK. V was cut by 0 bases and J by 6 bases, with 16 bases left in between. The CDR3 has 16 amino acids. The CDR3 sequence is CASSQDRTGTHDTQYF. CDR3 sequence (DNA): TGTGCCAGCAGCCAAGATCGCACAGGGACCCACGATACGCAGTATTTT.

This clonotype occurred once. This chain joins TRBV30 and TRBJ2-7; 7 bases are shared with TRBD1. The CDR3 consists of 13 residues. Trimming took 3 bases from V and 5 from J; bases not matched to a gene: 7. Germline CDR1 is GTSNPN and CDR2 is SVGIG (reference sequence). The CDR3 nucleotides are TGTGCCTGGAGGAGAAAGGGGGCCAACGAGCAGTACTTC. As protein: CAWRRKGANEQYF.

In this sample, this clonotype turned up a few times. The chain recombines TRBV7-2 with TRBJ2-5, with TRBD2 matching 7 bases. With 2 bases clipped from V and 5 bases from J, the junction kept 11 bases outside the gene matches. There are 16 residues in the CDR3. Germline lookup yields CDR1 SGHTA and CDR2 FQGNSA. The chain's CDR3 is CASSLRTSTIKETQYF. The CDR3 region has the DNA TGTGCCAGCAGCTTACGGACTAGTACTATCAAGGAGACCCAGTACTTC.

This clonotype was seen more than once but under ten times. This sequence joins TRBV6-5 and TRBJ2-7; 8 nucleotides line up with TRBD2. The germline CDR1 and CDR2 sequences are MNHEY and SVGAGI. The CDR3 spans 15 residues. V shed 1 base and J 3 bases; nucleotides not matched to a gene: 5. CDR3 amino acids: CASSYLTSGHYEQYF. The CDR3 bases are TGTGCCAGCAGTTACTTAACTAGCGGCCACTACGAGCAGTACTTC.

This sequence joins TRBV29-1 and TRBJ2-3; D might be TRBD1 or TRBD2, each matching 5 bases. The CDR3 is 12 amino acids. The germline gives CDR1 SQVTM, CDR2 ANQGSEA. With 7 bases removed from V and 2 bases from J, the gap between germline ends came to 10 bases. Here the CDR3 reads CSASGTTDTQYF. For the CDR3, the DNA is TGCAGCGCTTCCGGGACCACAGATACGCAGTATTTT.

This clonotype was counted at least ten times. The chain employs TRBV25-1 and TRBJ2-7, with 8 bases lining up with TRBD1. Germline CDR1 is MGHDK and CDR2 is SYGVNS. CDR3 length: 14 residues. V shed 4 bases and J 2 bases; nucleotides not matched to a gene: 4. CDR3 coding DNA: TGTGCCAGCAGTGGCGACAGGGGCGCCTACGAGCAGTACTTC. It translates to CASSGDRGAYEQYF.

The CDR3 DNA reads TGTGCCACCAGTGATGGACAGGTCTCTGGCTACACCTTC. Translated, it gives CATSDGQVSGYTF. The chain recombines TRBV24-1 with TRBJ1-2; 7 bases are shared with TRBD1. V lost 3 bases and J lost 7; bases outside the gene matches: 4. The length of the CDR3 is 13 residues. CDR1 and CDR2 from the germline V gene are KGHDR and SFDVKD.

The table lists this clonotype with a few counts. This chain connects TRBV5-1 to TRBJ2-1; TRBD2 agrees at 12 bases. Trimming at V came to 3 bases and at J to 9 bases, leaving 13 bases not matched to a gene. Germline V CDR1 and CDR2: SGHRS, YFSETQ. This CDR3 contains 17 residues. Written as DNA, the CDR3 is TGCGCCAGCAGCTCCGCCATGACTAGCGGGAGTTTGAGTGAGCAGTTCTTC. Translating gives CASSSAMTSGSLSEQFF.

This clonotype has a handful of counts. The rearrangement links TRBV28 to TRBJ2-7; D may be TRBD1 (6 bases). CDR1 is MDHEN and CDR2 is SYDVKM in the germline V gene. The CDR3 runs 15 residues. V lost 1 base, J lost 0 bases, and 10 bases lay in between. The CDR3 region is CASSLLGTTSYEQYF. CDR3 sequence (DNA): TGTGCCAGCAGTTTATTGGGGACAACCTCCTACGAGCAGTACTTC.

In its sample, this clonotype was seen a few times. This chain joins TRBV6-5 and TRBJ2-1; 11 nucleotides agree with TRBD2. Trimming took 4 bases from V and 0 from J; bases not matched to a gene: 8. This CDR3 is 18 amino acids long. The V gene's germline CDR1 is MNHEY and CDR2 SVGAGI. The DNA of the CDR3 is TGTGCCAGCAGTTCAGGACTAGCGGGCCTCGTCTCCTACAATGAGCAGTTCTTC. Protein: CASSSGLAGLVSYNEQFF.

In its sample, this clonotype was seen many times. The V and J genes are TRBV28 and TRBJ2-7, with D possibly matching TRBD1 (6 bases). From germline, CDR1 is MDHEN and CDR2 SYDVKM. This CDR3 is built from 17 residues. Trimming took off 2 bases at V and 0 bases at J, with 17 bases between the two ends. The CDR3 loop reads CASSLEVGQGPSYEQYF. The DNA for the CDR3 is TGTGCCAGCAGTTTAGAAGTGGGGCAGGGGCCCTCCTACGAGCAGTACTTC.

This clonotype occurred a few times. CDR3 amino acids: CASSEGLAPYEQYF. DNA of the CDR3: TGTGCCAGCAGCGAAGGACTAGCCCCCTACGAGCAGTACTTC. The genes are TRBV7-2 and TRBJ2-7; 8 nucleotides match TRBD2. Germline values: CDR1 SGHTA, CDR2 FQGNSA. The CDR3 sequence is 14 residues long. J lost 2 bases, V lost 5 bases, and 5 bases had no gene match.

The gene calls are TRBV6-2 or TRBV6-3 and TRBJ2-2, with 8 nucleotides matching TRBD2. This CDR3 comprises 17 residues. From germline, CDR1 is MNHEY and CDR2 SVGEGT. The V gene end was trimmed by 7 bases and the J gene end by 6 bases; junction bases not matched to a gene: 16. The CDR3 coding sequence is TGTGCCAGCACAATGACCGACCGGACTAGCCTACCCGGGGAGCTGTTTTTT. It is translated as CASTMTDRTSLPGELFF.